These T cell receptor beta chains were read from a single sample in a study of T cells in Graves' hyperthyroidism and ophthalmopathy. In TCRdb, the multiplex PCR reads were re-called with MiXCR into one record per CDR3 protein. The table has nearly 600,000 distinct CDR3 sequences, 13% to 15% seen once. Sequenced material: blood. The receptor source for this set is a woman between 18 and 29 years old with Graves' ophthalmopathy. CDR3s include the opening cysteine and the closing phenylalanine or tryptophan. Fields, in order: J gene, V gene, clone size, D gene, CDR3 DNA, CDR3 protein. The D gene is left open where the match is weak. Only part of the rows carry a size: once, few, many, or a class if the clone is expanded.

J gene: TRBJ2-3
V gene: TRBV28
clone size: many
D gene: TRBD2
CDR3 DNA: TGTGCCAGCATACGGCTAGCGGGAGAGTGGGGCACAGATACGCAGTATTTT
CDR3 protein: CASIRLAGEWGTDTQYF

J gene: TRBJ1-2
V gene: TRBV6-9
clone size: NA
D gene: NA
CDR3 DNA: TGTGCCAGCAGTTACGCCGGGACATCCAGCCCGATCTACACCTTC
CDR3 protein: CASSYAGTSSPIYTF

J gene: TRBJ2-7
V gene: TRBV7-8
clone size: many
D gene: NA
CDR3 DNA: TGTGCCAGCGCCAGGGAACGCGAGCAGTACTTC
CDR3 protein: CASAREREQYF

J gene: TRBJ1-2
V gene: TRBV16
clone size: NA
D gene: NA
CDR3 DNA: TGTGCCAGCAGCCCCCCCGTGCGGCGGGGGGGCTTTGACTATGGCTACACCTTC
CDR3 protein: CASSPPVRRGGFDYGYTF

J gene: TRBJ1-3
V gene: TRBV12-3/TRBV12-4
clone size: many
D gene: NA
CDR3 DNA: TGTGCCAGCACCCAGGGAAACACCATATATTTT
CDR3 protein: CASTQGNTIYF

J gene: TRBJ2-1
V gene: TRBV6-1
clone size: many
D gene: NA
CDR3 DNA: TGTGCCAGCAAGGTAGGGGGAGGCGGCTCCTACAATGAGCAGTTCTTC
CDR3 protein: CASKVGGGGSYNEQFF

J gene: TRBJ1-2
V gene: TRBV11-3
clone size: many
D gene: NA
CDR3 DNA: TGTGCCAGCAGCTTAGGGGTCTATGGCTACACCTTC
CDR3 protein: CASSLGVYGYTF

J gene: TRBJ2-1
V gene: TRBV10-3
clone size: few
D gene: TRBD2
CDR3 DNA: TGTGCCATCAGTGAGAGACTAGCGGAAGGAAACAATGAGCAGTTCTTC
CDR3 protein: CAISERLAEGNNEQFF

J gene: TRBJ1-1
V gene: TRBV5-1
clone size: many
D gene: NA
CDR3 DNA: TGCGCCAGCAGCTTGTTCCCGACAGGGAACACTGAAGCTTTCTTT
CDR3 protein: CASSLFPTGNTEAFF

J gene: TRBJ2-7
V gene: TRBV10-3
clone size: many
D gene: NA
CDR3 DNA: TGTGCCATCAGCCGCAGCTCCTACGAGCAGTACTTC
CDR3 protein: CAISRSSYEQYF

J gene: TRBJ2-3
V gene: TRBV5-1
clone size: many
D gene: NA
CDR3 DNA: TGCGCCAGCAGCTTGGGGTCCCAATCGGGAGATACGCAGTATTTT
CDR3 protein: CASSLGSQSGDTQYF

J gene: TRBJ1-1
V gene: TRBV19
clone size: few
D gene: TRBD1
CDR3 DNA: TGTGCCAGTAGTATAACCAGGGGGCTGTACACTGAAGCTTTCTTT
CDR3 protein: CASSITRGLYTEAFF

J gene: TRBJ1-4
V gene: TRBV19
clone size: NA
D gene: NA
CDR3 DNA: TGTGCCAGCGGGAGAGGGGGTAGAACTAATGAAAAACTGTTTTTT
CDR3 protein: CASGRGGRTNEKLFF

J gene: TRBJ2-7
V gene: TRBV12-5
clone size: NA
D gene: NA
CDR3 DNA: TGTGCTAGTGGTTTGGTCCTCGGACCAGGGAACTCCTACGAGCAGTACTTC
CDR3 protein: CASGLVLGPGNSYEQYF

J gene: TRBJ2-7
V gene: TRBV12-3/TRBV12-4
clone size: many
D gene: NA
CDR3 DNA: TGTGCCAGCAGTCCCGTTTGGTACGAGCAGTACTTC
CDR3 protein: CASSPVWYEQYF

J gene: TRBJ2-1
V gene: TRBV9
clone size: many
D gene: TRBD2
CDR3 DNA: TGTGCCAGCAGCGCGCAAGCGGGAGAGACCTCCTACAATGAGCAGTTCTTC
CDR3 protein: CASSAQAGETSYNEQFF

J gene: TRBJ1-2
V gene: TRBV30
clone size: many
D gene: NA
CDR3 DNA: TGTGCCTGGGGAAGGGGGTTTGGAAACTATGGCTACACCTTC
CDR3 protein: CAWGRGFGNYGYTF

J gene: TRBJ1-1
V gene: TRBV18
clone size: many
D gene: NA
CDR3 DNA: TGTGCCAGCTCACCCGGGACATTGAACACTGAAGCTTTCTTT
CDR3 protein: CASSPGTLNTEAFF

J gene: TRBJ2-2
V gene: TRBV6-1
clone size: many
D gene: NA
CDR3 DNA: TGTGCCAGCAGTTATACTTCCGAGGAGACTAATGGCGGGGAGCTGTTTTTT
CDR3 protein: CASSYTSEETNGGELFF

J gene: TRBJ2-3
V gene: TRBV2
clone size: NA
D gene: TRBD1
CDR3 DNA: TGTGCCAGCAGGGACGACAGGGGGCCCACAGATACGCAGTATTTT
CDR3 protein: CASRDDRGPTDTQYF

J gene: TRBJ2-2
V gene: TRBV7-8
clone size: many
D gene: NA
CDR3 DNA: TGTGCCAGCAGCTTAGTAGAGACCAGGGTTGTAGACACCGGGGAGCTGTTTTTT
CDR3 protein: CASSLVETRVVDTGELFF

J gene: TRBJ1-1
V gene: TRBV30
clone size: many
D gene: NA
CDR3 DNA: TGTGCCTGGAGTGTACGATCAAGGAAGAACACTGAAGCTTTCTTT
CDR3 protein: CAWSVRSRKNTEAFF

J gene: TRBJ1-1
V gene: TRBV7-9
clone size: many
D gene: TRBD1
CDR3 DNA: TGTGCCAGCAGCATACAGGGGGGAGAGACTGAAGCTTTCTTT
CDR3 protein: CASSIQGGETEAFF

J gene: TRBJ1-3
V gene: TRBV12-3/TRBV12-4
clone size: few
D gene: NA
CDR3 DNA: TGTGCCACCGACAGTCCTGGAAACACCATATATTTT
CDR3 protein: CATDSPGNTIYF

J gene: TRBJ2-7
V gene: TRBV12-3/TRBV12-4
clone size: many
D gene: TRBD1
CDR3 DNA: TGTGCCAGCAGTTCGGACAGGGATCTCTACGAGCAGTACTTC
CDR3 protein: CASSSDRDLYEQYF

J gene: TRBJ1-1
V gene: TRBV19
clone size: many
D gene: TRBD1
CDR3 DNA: TGTGCCAGTACCCTCCGGGACAGACGCTGGATGAACACTGAAGCTTTCTTT
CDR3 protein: CASTLRDRRWMNTEAFF

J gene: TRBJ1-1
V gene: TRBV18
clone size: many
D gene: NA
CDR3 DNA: TGTGCCAGCTCACCTGGGGGGTTGGGCACTGAAGCTTTCTTT
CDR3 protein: CASSPGGLGTEAFF

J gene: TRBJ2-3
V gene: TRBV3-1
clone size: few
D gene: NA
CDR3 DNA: TGTGCCAGCAGCCAAGCACCATTGGAGGATACGCAGTATTTT
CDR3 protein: CASSQAPLEDTQYF

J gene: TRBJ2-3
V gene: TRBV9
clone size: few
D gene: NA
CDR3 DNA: TGTGCCAGCAGTTACAGGGATAACACAGATACGCAGTATTTT
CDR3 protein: CASSYRDNTDTQYF

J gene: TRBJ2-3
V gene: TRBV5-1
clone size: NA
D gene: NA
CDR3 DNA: TGCGCCAGCAGCCTGGGACCCCTGACAGATACGCAGTATTTT
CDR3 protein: CASSLGPLTDTQYF

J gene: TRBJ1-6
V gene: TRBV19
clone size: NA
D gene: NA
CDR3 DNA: TGTGCCAGTAGTGTCCAGGGCAATTCACCCCTCCACTTT
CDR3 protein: CASSVQGNSPLHF

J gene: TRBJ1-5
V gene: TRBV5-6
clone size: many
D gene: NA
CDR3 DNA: TGTGCCAGCAGCCGGACGGACCTCAATCAGCCCCAGCATTTT
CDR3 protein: CASSRTDLNQPQHF

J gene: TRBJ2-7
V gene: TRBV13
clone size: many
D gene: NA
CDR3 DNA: TGTGCCAGCAGCTTTGAATCCTGGATCGGGAGTCGCTCCTACGAGCAGTACTTC
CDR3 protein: CASSFESWIGSRSYEQYF

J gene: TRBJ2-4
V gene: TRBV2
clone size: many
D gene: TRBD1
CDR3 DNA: TGTGCCAGCATCTTCCGGGACAGGGGAAACATTCAGTACTTC
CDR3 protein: CASIFRDRGNIQYF

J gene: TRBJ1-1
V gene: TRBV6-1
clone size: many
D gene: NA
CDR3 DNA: TGTGCCAGCAGTGAACAAGTGGGCCTGGGGGGCACTGAAGCTTTCTTT
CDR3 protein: CASSEQVGLGGTEAFF

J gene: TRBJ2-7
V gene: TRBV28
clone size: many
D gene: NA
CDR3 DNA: TGTGCCAGCAGTTCCACAGGGCCCCCGAACCGCTACGAGCAGTACTTC
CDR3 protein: CASSSTGPPNRYEQYF

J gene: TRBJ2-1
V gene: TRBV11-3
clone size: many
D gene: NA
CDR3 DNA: TGTGCCAGCAGCTTATACGCTCAGGTGCACACTGAGCAGTTCTTC
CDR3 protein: CASSLYAQVHTEQFF

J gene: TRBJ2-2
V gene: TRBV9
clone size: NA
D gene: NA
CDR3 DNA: TGTGCCAGCAGCGTTGCCGCCGGGGAGCTGTTTTTT
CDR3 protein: CASSVAAGELFF

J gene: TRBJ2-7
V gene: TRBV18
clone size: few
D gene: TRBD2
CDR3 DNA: TGTGCCAGCTCACCACGGGGGATAGCGGGGAGAGACTCCTACGAGCAGTACTTC
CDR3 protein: CASSPRGIAGRDSYEQYF

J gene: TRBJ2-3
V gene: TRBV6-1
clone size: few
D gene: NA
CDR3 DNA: TGTGCCAGCAGCGATCTAGCCCGGCGGGATACGCAGTATTTT
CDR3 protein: CASSDLARRDTQYF

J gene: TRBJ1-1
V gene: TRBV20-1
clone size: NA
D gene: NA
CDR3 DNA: TGCAGTGCTAGAGATTATATGGGGGAAAGTTCGAACACTGAAGCTTTCTTT
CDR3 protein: CSARDYMGESSNTEAFF

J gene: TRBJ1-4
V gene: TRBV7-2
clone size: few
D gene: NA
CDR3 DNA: TGTGCCAGCAGCTTAGAATCCCCGGGGGTCCAGGATGGCTCCCTAAATGAAAAACTGTTTTTT
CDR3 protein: CASSLESPGVQDGSLNEKLFF

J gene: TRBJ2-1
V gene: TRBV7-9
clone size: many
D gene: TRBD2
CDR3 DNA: TGTGCCAGCAGCTTAAGACTAGCGGGCAAGCGCTCCTACAATGAGCAGTTCTTC
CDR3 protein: CASSLRLAGKRSYNEQFF

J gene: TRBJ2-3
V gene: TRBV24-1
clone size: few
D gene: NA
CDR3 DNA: TGTGCCACCAGCGGGACGGCCGAAGATACGCAGTATTTT
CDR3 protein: CATSGTAEDTQYF

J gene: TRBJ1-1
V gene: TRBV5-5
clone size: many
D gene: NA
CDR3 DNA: TGTGCCAGCAGCCATAGGGGGGGGCGAAACACTGAAGCTTTCTTT
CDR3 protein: CASSHRGGRNTEAFF

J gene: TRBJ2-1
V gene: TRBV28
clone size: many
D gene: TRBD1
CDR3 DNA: TGTGCCAGCATCGGACAGGGCTACAATGAGCAGTTCTTC
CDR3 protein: CASIGQGYNEQFF

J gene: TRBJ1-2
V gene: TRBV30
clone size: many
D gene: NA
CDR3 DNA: TGTGCCCAGAGACGGGGCAGGAACTATGGCTACACCTTC
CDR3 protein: CAQRRGRNYGYTF

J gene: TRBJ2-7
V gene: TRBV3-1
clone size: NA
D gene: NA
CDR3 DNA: TGTGCCAGCAGCTTCGGGACCCCCGGCTCCTACGAGCAGTACTTC
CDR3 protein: CASSFGTPGSYEQYF

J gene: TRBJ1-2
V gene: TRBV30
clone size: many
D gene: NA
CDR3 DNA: TGTGCCTGGAGTGTAGGGCTGATGAATGGCTACACCTTC
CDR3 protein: CAWSVGLMNGYTF

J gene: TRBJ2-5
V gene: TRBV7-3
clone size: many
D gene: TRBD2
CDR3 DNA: TGTGCCAGCAGCGTGACTAGCGGACAAGAGACCCAGTACTTC
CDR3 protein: CASSVTSGQETQYF

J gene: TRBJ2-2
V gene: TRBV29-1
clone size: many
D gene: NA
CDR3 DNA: TGCAGCGTTTCTCGAAAGTTGGTGCCCGGGGAGCTGTTTTTT
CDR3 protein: CSVSRKLVPGELFF

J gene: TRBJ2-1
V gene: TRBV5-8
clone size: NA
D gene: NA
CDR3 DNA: TGTGCCAGCAGCTTCAGACAGGCTCCTGGTTCGTTCTTC
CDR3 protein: CASSFRQAPGSFF

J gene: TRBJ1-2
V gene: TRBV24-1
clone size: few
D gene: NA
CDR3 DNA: TGTGCCACCAGTGATTTTGGCGGGGGGGATGGACATGGCTACACCTTC
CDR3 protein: CATSDFGGGDGHGYTF

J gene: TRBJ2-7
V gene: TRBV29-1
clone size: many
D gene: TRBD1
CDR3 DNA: TGCAGCGTTGCCGACGGGGAACCGGGACAGGAAAACTACGAGCAGTACTTC
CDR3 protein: CSVADGEPGQENYEQYF

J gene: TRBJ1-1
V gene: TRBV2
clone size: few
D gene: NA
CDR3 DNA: TGTGTCAGCATTATCAGGGTTGGGAACACTGAAGCTTTCTTT
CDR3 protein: CVSIIRVGNTEAFF